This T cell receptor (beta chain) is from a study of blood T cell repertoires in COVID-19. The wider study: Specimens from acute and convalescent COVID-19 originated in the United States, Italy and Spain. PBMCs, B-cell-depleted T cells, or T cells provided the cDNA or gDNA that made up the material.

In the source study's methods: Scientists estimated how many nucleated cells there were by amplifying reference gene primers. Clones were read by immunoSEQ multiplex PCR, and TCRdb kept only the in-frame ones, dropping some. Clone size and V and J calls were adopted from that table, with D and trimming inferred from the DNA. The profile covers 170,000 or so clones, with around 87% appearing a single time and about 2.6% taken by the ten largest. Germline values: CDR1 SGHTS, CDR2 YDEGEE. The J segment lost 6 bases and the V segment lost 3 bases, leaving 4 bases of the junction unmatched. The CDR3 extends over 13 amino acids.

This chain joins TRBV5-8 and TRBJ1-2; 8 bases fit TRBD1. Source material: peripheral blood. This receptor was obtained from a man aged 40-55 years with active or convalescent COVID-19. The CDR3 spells CASSSDRVNGYTF. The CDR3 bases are TGTGCCAGCAGCTCGGACAGGGTCAATGGCTACACCTTC.